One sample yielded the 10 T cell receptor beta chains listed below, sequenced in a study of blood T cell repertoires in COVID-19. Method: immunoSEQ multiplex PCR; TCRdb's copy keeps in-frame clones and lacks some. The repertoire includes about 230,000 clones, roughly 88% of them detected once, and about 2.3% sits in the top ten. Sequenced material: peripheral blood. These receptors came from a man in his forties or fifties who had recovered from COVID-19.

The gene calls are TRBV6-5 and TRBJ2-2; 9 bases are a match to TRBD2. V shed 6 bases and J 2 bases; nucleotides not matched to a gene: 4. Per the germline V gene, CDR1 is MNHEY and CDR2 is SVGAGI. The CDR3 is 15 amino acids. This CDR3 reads CASRIAGANTGELFF. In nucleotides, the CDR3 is TGTGCCAGCAGGATAGCGGGAGCCAACACCGGGGAGCTGTTTTTT.

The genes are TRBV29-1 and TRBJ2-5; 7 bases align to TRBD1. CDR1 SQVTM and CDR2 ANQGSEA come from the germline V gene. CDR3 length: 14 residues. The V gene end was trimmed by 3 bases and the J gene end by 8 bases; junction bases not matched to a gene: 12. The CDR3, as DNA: TGCAGCGTTGACGGACAGGCCCGGCTCGGCACCCAGTACTTC. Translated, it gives CSVDGQARLGTQYF. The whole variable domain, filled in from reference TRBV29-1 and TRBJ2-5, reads SAVISQKPSRDICQRGTSLTIQCQVDSQVTMMFWYRQQPGQSLTLIATANQGSEATYESGFVIDKFPISRPNLTFSTLTVSNMSPEDSSIYLCSVDGQARLGTQYFGPGTRLLVL.

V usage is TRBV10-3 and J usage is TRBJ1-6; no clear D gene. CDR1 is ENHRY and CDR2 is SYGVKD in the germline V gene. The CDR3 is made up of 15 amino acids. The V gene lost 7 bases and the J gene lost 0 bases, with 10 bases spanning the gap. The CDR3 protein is CAIKQQSSYNSPLHF. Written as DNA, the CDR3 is TGTGCCATCAAACAACAGAGCTCCTATAATTCACCCCTCCACTTT.

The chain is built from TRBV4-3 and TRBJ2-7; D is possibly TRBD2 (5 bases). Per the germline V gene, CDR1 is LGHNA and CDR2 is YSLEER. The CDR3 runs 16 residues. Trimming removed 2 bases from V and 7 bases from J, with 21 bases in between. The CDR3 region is CASSQTSTGNEREQYF. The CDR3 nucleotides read TGCGCCAGCAGCCAAACTTCGACGGGGAACGAGAGGGAGCAGTACTTC.

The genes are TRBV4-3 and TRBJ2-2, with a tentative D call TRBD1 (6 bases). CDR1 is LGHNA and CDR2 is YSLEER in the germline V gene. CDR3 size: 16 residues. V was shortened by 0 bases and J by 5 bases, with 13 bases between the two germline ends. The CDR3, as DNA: TGCGCCAGCAGCCAAGATCCGCAGGGGCGGACCGGGGAGCTGTTTTTT. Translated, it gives CASSQDPQGRTGELFF.

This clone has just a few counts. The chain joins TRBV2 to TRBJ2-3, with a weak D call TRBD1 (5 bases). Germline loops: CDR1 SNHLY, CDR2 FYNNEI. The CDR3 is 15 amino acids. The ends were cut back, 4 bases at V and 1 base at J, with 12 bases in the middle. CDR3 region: CASSGRQWGTDTQYF. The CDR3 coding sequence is TGTGCCAGCAGTGGAAGACAGTGGGGCACAGATACGCAGTATTTT. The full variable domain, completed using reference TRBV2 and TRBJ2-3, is EPEVTQTPSHQVTQMGQEVILRCVPISNHLYFYWYRQILGQKVEFLVSFYNNEISEKSEIFDDQFSVERPDGSNFTLKIRSTKLEDSAMYFCASSGRQWGTDTQYFGPGTRLTVL.

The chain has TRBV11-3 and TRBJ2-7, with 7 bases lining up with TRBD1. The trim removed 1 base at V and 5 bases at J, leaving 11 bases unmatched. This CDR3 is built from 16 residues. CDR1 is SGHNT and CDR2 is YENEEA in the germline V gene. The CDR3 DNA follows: TGTGCCAGCAGCTTAGGATTCGGGACAGATAACCACGAGCAGTACTTC. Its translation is CASSLGFGTDNHEQYF. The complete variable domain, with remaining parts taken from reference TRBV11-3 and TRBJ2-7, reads EAGVVQSPRYKIIEKKQPVAFWCNPISGHNTLYWYLQNLGQGPELLIRYENEEAVDDSQLPKDRFSAERLKGVDSTLKIQPAELGDSAVYLCASSLGFGTDNHEQYFGPGTRLTVT.

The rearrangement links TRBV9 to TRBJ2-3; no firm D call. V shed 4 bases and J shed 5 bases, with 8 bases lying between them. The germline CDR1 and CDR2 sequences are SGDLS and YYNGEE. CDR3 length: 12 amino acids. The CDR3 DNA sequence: TGTGCCAGCAGCACGGTCGGAGATACGCAGTATTTT. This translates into CASSTVGDTQYF.

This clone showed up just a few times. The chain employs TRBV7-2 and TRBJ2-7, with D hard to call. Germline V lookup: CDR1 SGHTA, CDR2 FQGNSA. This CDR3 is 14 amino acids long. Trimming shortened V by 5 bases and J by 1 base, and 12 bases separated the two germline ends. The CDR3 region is CASSLPRPSYEQYF. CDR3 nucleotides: TGTGCCAGCAGCCTCCCGAGGCCTTCCTACGAGCAGTACTTC. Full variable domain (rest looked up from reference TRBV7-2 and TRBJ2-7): GAGVSQSPSNKVTEKGKDVELRCDPISGHTALYWYRQSLGQGLEFLIYFQGNSAPDKSGLPSDRFSAERTGGSVSTLTIQRTQQEDSAVYLCASSLPRPSYEQYFGPGTRLTVT.

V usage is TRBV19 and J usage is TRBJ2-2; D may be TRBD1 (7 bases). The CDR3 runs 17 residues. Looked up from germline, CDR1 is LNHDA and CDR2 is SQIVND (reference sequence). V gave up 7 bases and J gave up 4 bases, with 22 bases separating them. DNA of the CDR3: TGTGCCAGTAACAAAATTGGAGGAGGGGGCGTCACCGGGGAGCTGTTTTTT. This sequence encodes CASNKIGGGGVTGELFF.